This T cell receptor beta chain was recovered during a study of shared clonotypes between healthy human individuals. The study's findings and limits: Sharing across four donors was highest in naive CD4 (roughly 5%) and lowest in memory CD8 (about 0.4%). Clonotypes shared by all four donors outscored non-shared clonotypes in generation probability.

The assay was immunoSEQ multiplex PCR, and TCRdb's table has in-frame clones only and misses some. The table includes about 2.3 million clones, around 90% detected once. Donors included only healthy HIV-negative adults lacking recent acute infections or vaccinations. Every contributor of samples was a Caucasian grown-up residing in Nashville, Tennessee. This CDR3 has 15 amino acids. With 0 bases clipped from V and 7 bases from J, the junction kept 5 bases outside the gene matches. CDR1 is SGHTS, CDR2 YDEGEE, per germline. Concerning this clone: Its antigen is currently unknown.

This clonotype originated in a man aged 18 to 29 in good health. Some clones in this sample may be carry-over from other donors' samples. The J gene is TRBJ1-5, the V gene TRBV5-8, with 9 nucleotides matching TRBD1. Material for sequencing was naive CD4+ T cells from PBMCs. Subset in this sample: CD45RA+ positively selected. In nucleotides, the CDR3 is TGTGCCAGCAGCTTGGACAGGGGGCCTTGGCAGCCCCAGCATTTT. Its protein is CASSLDRGPWQPQHF.